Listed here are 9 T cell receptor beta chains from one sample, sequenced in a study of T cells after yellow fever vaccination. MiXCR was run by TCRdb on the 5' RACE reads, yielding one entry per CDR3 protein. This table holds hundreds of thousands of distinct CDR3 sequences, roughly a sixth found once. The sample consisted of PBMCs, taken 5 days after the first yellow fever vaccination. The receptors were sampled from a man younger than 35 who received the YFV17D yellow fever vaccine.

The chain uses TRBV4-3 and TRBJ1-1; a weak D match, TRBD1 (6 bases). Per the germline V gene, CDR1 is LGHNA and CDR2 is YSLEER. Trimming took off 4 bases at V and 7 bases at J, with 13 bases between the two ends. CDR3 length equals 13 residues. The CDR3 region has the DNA TGCGCCAGCAGCCCCCGGACAGAAGGTGAAGCTTTCTTT. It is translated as CASSPRTEGEAFF.

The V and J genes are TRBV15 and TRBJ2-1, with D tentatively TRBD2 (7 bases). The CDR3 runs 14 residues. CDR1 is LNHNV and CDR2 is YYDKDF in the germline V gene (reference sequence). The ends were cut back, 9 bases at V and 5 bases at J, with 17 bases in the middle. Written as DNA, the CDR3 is TGTGCCACTTACGGGCGGGGGCCCAACAATGAGCAGTTCTTC. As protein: CATYGRGPNNEQFF.

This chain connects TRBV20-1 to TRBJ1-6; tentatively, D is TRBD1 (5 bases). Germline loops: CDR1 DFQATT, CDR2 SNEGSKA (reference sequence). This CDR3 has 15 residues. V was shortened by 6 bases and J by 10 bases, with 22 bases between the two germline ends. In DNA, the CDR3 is TGCAGTGCCTGGCCCGGGGGTCTGGAAAGCTCACCCCTCCACTTT. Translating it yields CSAWPGGLESSPLHF.

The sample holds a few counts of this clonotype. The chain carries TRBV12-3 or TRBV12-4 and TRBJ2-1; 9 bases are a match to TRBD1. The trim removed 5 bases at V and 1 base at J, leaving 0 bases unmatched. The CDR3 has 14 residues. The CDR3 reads CASSGTGSYNEQFF. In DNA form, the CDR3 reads TGTGCCAGCAGTGGGACAGGGTCCTACAATGAGCAGTTCTTC.

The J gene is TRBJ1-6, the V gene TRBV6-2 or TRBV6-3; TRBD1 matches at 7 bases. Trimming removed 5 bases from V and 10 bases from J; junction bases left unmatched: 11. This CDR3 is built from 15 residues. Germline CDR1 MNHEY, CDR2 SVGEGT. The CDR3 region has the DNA TGTGCCAGCAGTCCCGTACAGGGGACGAGGTCACCCCTCCACTTT. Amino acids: CASSPVQGTRSPLHF.

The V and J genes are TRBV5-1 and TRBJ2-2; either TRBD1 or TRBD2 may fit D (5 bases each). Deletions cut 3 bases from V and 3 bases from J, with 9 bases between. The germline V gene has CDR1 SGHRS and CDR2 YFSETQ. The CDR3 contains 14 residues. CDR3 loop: CASSSLGDTGELFF. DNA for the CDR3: TGCGCCAGCAGCTCCCTGGGGGACACCGGGGAGCTGTTTTTT.

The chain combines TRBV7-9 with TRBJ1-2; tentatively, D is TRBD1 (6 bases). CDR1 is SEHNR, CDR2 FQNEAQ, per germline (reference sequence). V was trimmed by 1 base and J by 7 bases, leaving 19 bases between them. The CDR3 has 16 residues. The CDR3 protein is CASSLGGPAGAGGYTF. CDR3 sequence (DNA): TGTGCCAGCAGCTTAGGGGGCCCGGCGGGGGCCGGTGGCTACACCTTC.

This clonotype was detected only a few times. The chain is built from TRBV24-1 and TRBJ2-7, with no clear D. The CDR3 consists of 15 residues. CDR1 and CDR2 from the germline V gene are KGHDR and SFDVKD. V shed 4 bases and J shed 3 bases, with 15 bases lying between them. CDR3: CATSEPDGNHYEQYV. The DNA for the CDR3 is TGTGCCACCAGTGAACCCGACGGCAATCACTACGAGCAGTACGTC.

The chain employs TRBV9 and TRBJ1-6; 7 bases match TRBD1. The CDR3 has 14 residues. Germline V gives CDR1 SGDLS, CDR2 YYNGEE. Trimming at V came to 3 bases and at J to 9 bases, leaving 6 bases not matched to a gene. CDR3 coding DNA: TGTGCCAGCAGCGCTAACAGGGGCGCTTCACCCCTCCACTTT. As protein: CASSANRGASPLHF.